This passage covers 21 T cell receptor beta chains from one sample sequenced in a study of shared clonotypes between healthy human individuals. The repertoire was sequenced with immunoSEQ multiplex PCR; TCRdb's copy has only in-frame clones and lacks some. The sample shows over 2 million clones, approximately 90% of them seen only once. The source material was naive CD4+ T cells from PBMCs. The subset here: CD45RA+ positively selected. The receptors were gathered from a man in his late teens or twenties in good health. Some clones in this sample may be carry-over from other donors' samples.

The chain combines TRBV19 with TRBJ1-5; D uncertain. The CDR3 extends over 16 amino acids. The V gene's germline CDR1 is LNHDA and CDR2 SQIVND (reference sequence). Trimming took off 4 bases at V and 3 bases at J, with 16 bases between the two ends. The CDR3, as DNA: TGTGCCAGTAGTACCCTCGACACCGGTTTCAATCAGCCCCAGCATTTT. Protein product: CASSTLDTGFNQPQHF.

This chain uses TRBV6-5 with TRBJ1-1, with D unresolved. CDR1 is MNHEY and CDR2 is SVGAGI in the germline V gene. The V end lost 0 bases, the J end lost 6 bases, and 11 bases lay between the germline ends. CDR3 length equals 14 residues. CDR3 sequence: CASSYSGSFAEAFF. In nucleotides, the CDR3 is TGTGCCAGCAGTTACTCGGGAAGTTTTGCTGAAGCTTTCTTT.

To note about this clone: Other DNA sequences in the sample encode the same CDR3. The chain is built from TRBV29-1 and TRBJ2-5; perhaps TRBD2 as D (6 bases). The length of the CDR3 is 12 residues. V was trimmed by 6 bases and J by 4 bases, leaving 12 bases between them. The germline gives CDR1 SQVTM, CDR2 ANQGSEA. CDR3 bases: TGCAGCGTAGTTGGAGGGGCAGAGACCCAGTACTTC. Its protein product is CSVVGGAETQYF. The full variable domain, rest sourced from reference TRBV29-1 and TRBJ2-5, is SAVISQKPSRDICQRGTSLTIQCQVDSQVTMMFWYRQQPGQSLTLIATANQGSEATYESGFVIDKFPISRPNLTFSTLTVSNMSPEDSSIYLCSVVGGAETQYFGPGTRLLVL.

V gene TRBV5-1 combines with J gene TRBJ2-7; possibly TRBD1 for D (5 bases). CDR1 is SGHRS and CDR2 is YFSETQ in the germline V gene. This CDR3 is 13 amino acids long. Trimming took off 4 bases at V and 5 bases at J, with 13 bases between the two ends. The CDR3 loop reads CASSVTGYHEQYF. The CDR3 nucleotides are TGCGCCAGCAGCGTTACAGGTTACCACGAGCAGTACTTC.

The CDR3 protein is CASSQRASDYRLWNYNEQFF. The CDR3, as DNA: TGTGCCAGCAGCCAGAGGGCCTCGGACTACCGCCTTTGGAACTACAATGAGCAGTTCTTC. The chain is built from TRBV14 and TRBJ2-1, with D possibly matching TRBD2 (6 bases). V dropped 3 bases and J dropped 3 bases, with 27 bases sitting between them. This CDR3 is 20 amino acids long. Looked up from germline, CDR1 is SGHDN and CDR2 is FVKESK.

The chain joins TRBV6-1 to TRBJ1-1; D might be TRBD1 (5 bases). The CDR3 runs to 15 residues. The ends were cut back, 3 bases at V and 1 base at J, with 12 bases in the middle. Germline V gene sequence: CDR1 MNHNS, CDR2 SASEGT. The CDR3 sequence is CASSDRGRTNTEAFF. The CDR3 DNA is TGTGCCAGCAGTGATAGGGGCAGGACGAACACTGAAGCTTTCTTT.

V gene TRBV28 combines with J gene TRBJ2-6; D gene unclear. The germline V gene has CDR1 MDHEN and CDR2 SYDVKM. The CDR3 has 18 amino acids. The V and J ends lost 6 bases and 0 bases respectively, with 18 bases between them. The CDR3 spells CASSQVRAPHSGANVLTF. CDR3 sequence (DNA): TGTGCCAGCAGCCAAGTCCGGGCGCCACACTCTGGGGCCAACGTCCTGACTTTC.

The V gene is TRBV28, the J gene TRBJ1-2, with D possibly matching TRBD1 (6 bases). V was shortened by 4 bases and J by 4 bases, with 16 bases between the two germline ends. The CDR3 is 15 residues long. CDR1 is MDHEN and CDR2 is SYDVKM in the germline V gene. CDR3 nucleotides: TGTGCCAGCAGTTCCTTCTCGACAGGCCCCTATGGCTACACCTTC. The encoded protein is CASSSFSTGPYGYTF.

This chain connects TRBV5-1 to TRBJ2-3; D gene unclear. Germline assignment: CDR1 SGHRS and CDR2 YFSETQ. V was pared by 5 bases and J by 4 bases, with 14 bases between. The CDR3 runs to 14 residues. CDR3 residues: CASRMLVAADTQYF. DNA for the CDR3: TGCGCCAGCAGAATGTTGGTAGCCGCAGATACGCAGTATTTT.

Details on this clone: Other DNA sequences from this sample encode an identical CDR3 as well. The V and J genes are TRBV7-2 and TRBJ1-1; no definite D call. Germline V gene data show CDR1 as SGHTA and CDR2 as FQGNSA. V lost 1 base and J lost 0, with 3 bases in between. The CDR3 spans 13 residues. CDR3 coding DNA: TGTGCCAGCAGCTTAGTGGTGAACACTGAAGCTTTCTTT. Protein sequence: CASSLVVNTEAFF. Supplemented by reference TRBV7-2 and TRBJ1-1, the full variable domain reads GAGVSQSPSNKVTEKGKDVELRCDPISGHTALYWYRQSLGQGLEFLIYFQGNSAPDKSGLPSDRFSAERTGGSVSTLTIQRTQQEDSAVYLCASSLVVNTEAFFGQGTRLTVV.

The chain recombines TRBV11-2 with TRBJ2-4; D possibly corresponds to TRBD2 (6 bases). The V gene lost 3 bases and the J gene lost 8 bases, with 11 bases spanning the gap. This CDR3 spans 13 amino acids. Germline-derived CDR1 and CDR2 are SGHAT and FQNNGV. The CDR3 loop reads CASSFSPGDIQYF. Here the CDR3 DNA reads TGTGCCAGCAGCTTCTCACCGGGGGACATTCAGTACTTC.

The chain recombines TRBV19 with TRBJ1-2; D unclear. V dropped 4 bases and J dropped 0 bases, with 12 bases sitting between them. Germline CDR1 is LNHDA and CDR2 is SQIVND (reference sequence). This CDR3 is built from 15 residues. CDR3 amino acids: CASSTPRLPNYGYTF. Here the CDR3 DNA reads TGTGCCAGTAGTACTCCCCGCCTTCCTAACTATGGCTACACCTTC.

Concerning this clone itself: This sample includes further DNA sequences coding for the same CDR3. The V and J genes are TRBV6-5 and TRBJ2-7; tentatively, D is TRBD1 or TRBD2 (5 bases each). The germline CDR1 and CDR2 sequences are MNHEY and SVGAGI. V lost 0 bases, J lost 0 bases, and 9 bases lay in between. The CDR3 totals 15 residues. The CDR3 reads CASSYSPGSSYEQYF. Written as DNA, the CDR3 is TGTGCCAGCAGTTACTCCCCAGGGAGCTCCTACGAGCAGTACTTC.

This chain uses TRBV13 with TRBJ1-1, with 8 bases matching TRBD1. Unmatched junction bases numbered 0, after V lost 2 bases and J lost 7 bases. From germline, CDR1 is PRHDT and CDR2 FYEKMQ (reference sequence). The CDR3 has 12 residues. CDR3 nucleotides: TGTGCCAGCAGCTTAACAGGGGGTGAAGCTTTCTTT. It codes for CASSLTGGEAFF.

This chain uses TRBV5-8 with TRBJ2-7; D gene ambiguous. V was pared by 0 bases and J by 4 bases, with 8 bases between. The CDR3 length is 13 residues. Looked up from germline, CDR1 is SGHTS and CDR2 is YDEGEE. CDR3 amino acids: CASSLVSLYEQYF. In DNA, the CDR3 is TGTGCCAGCAGCTTGGTCTCGTTGTACGAGCAGTACTTC.

There are a few counts of this clone. The chain carries TRBV2 and TRBJ1-5; D not resolved. The length of the CDR3 is 13 residues. Germline V gene sequence: CDR1 SNHLY, CDR2 FYNNEI. Trimming removed 4 bases at V and 7 bases at J, with 11 bases between. CDR3 in amino acids: CASSAHSQQPQHF. The CDR3 nucleotides are TGTGCCAGCAGTGCTCATTCCCAGCAGCCCCAGCATTTT.

The chain has TRBV14 and TRBJ2-3, with TRBD2 matching over 8 bases. This CDR3 spans 18 amino acids. Trimming removed 1 base from V and 7 bases from J; junction bases left unmatched: 16. Germline CDR1 and CDR2: SGHDN and FVKESK. In DNA, the CDR3 is TGTGCCAGCAGCCAAGGGCCAGCGGGGGCCTACGGCGGAAATACGCAGTATTTT. This translates into CASSQGPAGAYGGNTQYF.

This clone occurred a few times. The rearrangement uses TRBV5-4 and TRBJ1-2; D not resolved. The CDR3 length is 13 residues. The V and J ends lost 4 bases and 5 bases respectively, with 12 bases between them. CDR1 is SGHNT, CDR2 YYREEE, per germline (reference sequence). The CDR3 bases are TGTGCCAGCAGCCCATGGGCCGGGTATGGCTACACCTTC. Its protein product is CASSPWAGYGYTF.

This clone is a singleton in its sample. The chain uses TRBV27 and TRBJ1-2, with 9 bases fitting TRBD1. V lost 3 bases to trimming and J lost 5 bases; unmatched junction nucleotides: 7. The CDR3 is 15 residues long. In germline, CDR1 is MNHEY, CDR2 SMNVEV (reference sequence). CDR3 sequence: CASSLSGQGFYGYTF. DNA of the CDR3: TGTGCCAGCAGTTTGTCGGGACAGGGTTTTTATGGCTACACCTTC.

The rearrangement uses TRBV5-1 and TRBJ2-5; 11 positions agree with TRBD2. The junction had 8 bases not matched to a gene; V was cut back by 3 bases and J by 4 bases. Germline V gene data show CDR1 as SGHRS and CDR2 as YFSETQ. The CDR3 has 16 amino acids. Written as DNA, the CDR3 is TGCGCCAGCAGCTCGGGGACTAGCGGAGAGGGAGAGACCCAGTACTTC. As protein: CASSSGTSGEGETQYF.

This clone has only one observation. The chain links TRBV25-1 to TRBJ2-5, with 12 bases that match TRBD1. Per the germline V gene, CDR1 is MGHDK and CDR2 is SYGVNS. The CDR3 consists of 16 residues. V shed 1 base, J shed 5 bases, and the junction held 5 bases outside the gene matches. The CDR3 DNA follows: TGTGCCAGCAGTGAATCCGGGACAGGGGGCGCTGAGACCCAGTACTTC. Its translation is CASSESGTGGAETQYF.